The present TCR beta chain was sequenced within a study of T cells after yellow fever vaccination. General study results and limits: Most clones from primary vaccination resurfaced after the booster (about 95% CD4, around 89% CD8). A limited proportion of clonotypes was detected within both the CD4 and CD8 compartments. FACS-sorted repertoires could harbor abundant contaminating bulk-population clonotypes.

This clonotype appeared a few times. What it binds is not known. From the 5' RACE reads, TCRdb called clonotypes with MiXCR, one entry per CDR3 protein. The repertoire consists of just under 600,000 distinct CDR3 sequences, with about 13% occurring once and the leading ten covering about an eighth. The sample consisted of PBMCs, taken on the day of the yellow fever booster vaccination. The sequence was obtained from a man aged 25 to 40 who received the YFV17D yellow fever vaccine.

The CDR3 nucleotides are TGTGCCAGCAGTTTATCGGCGGGAGGGTTAAATGAGCAGTTCTTC. It specifies CASSLSAGGLNEQFF. The V and J genes are TRBV27 and TRBJ2-1; 9 nucleotides align to TRBD2. Per germline, CDR1 MNHEY and CDR2 SMNVEV (reference sequence). V lost 0 bases to trimming and J lost 7 bases; unmatched junction nucleotides: 4. The CDR3 contains 15 residues.